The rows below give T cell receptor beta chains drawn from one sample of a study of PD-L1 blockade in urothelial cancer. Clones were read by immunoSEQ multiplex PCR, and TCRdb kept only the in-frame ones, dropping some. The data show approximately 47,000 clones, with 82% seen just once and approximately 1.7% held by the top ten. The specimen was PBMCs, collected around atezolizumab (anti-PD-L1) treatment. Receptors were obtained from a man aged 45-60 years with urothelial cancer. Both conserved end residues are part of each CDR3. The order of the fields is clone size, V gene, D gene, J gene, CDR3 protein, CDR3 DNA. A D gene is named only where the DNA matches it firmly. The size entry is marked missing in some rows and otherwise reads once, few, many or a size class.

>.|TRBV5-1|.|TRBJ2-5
CASSLGWGLAEETQYF
TGCGCCAGCAGCTTGGGCTGGGGGCTAGCAGAAGAGACCCAGTACTTC
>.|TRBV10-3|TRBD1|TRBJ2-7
CAISESIGQGRLEQYF
TGTGCCATCAGTGAGTCGATAGGACAGGGTCGTCTCGAGCAGTACTTC
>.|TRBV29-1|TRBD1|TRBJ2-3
CSVEDRDTDTQYF
TGCAGCGTCGAAGACAGGGACACAGATACGCAGTATTTT
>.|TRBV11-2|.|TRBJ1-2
CASTRQMSADGYTF
TGTGCCAGCACGCGACAGATGTCAGCTGATGGCTACACCTTC
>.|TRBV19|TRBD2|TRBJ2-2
CASRGEREWVTGELFF
TGTGCCAGTAGAGGCGAGCGGGAGTGGGTCACCGGGGAGCTGTTTTTT
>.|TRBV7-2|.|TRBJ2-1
CASSLGLIYNEQFF
TGTGCCAGCAGCTTAGGACTTATCTACAATGAGCAGTTCTTC
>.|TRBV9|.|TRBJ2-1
CASSDKGLYNEQFF
TGTGCCAGCAGCGACAAGGGACTTTACAATGAGCAGTTCTTC
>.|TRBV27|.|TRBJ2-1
CASSSPRGVQRRGEQFF
TGTGCCAGCAGTTCCCCGCGCGGGGTCCAGAGGAGGGGTGAGCAGTTCTTC
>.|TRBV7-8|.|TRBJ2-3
CASSLGRLSTDTQYF
TGTGCCAGCAGCTTAGGCAGGCTAAGCACAGATACGCAGTATTTT
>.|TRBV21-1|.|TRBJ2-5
CASTSQGPGTQYF
TGTGCCAGCACCTCCCAGGGCCCGGGGACCCAGTACTTC
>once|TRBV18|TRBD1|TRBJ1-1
CASSPSGGVFVAFF
TGTGCCAGCTCACCGTCAGGGGGAGTTTTTGTCGCTTTCTTT
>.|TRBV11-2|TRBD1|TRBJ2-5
CASSLGGTGQETQYF
TGTGCCAGCAGCTTAGGCGGGACAGGGCAAGAGACCCAGTACTTC
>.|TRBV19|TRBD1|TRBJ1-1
CASRGQAGVNTEAFF
TGTGCCAGTAGGGGACAGGCTGGGGTGAACACTGAAGCTTTCTTT
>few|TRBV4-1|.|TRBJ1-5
CASSQAAGRLAQHF
TGCGCCAGCAGCCAAGCGGCAGGGCGTTTGGCCCAGCATTTT
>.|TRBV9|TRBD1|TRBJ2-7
CASSVDRGLYEQYF
TGTGCCAGCAGCGTAGACAGGGGGCTCTACGAGCAGTACTTC
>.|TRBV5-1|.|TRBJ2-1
CASSFGGGGGYNEQFF
TGCGCCAGCAGCTTCGGGGGAGGCGGCGGGTACAATGAGCAGTTCTTC
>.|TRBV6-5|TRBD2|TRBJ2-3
CASSYSTSGGDTQYF
TGTGCCAGCAGTTACTCGACTAGCGGGGGAGATACGCAGTATTTT
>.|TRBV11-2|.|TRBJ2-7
CASSLGGSGSYEQYF
TGTGCCAGCAGCTTAGGGGGTAGCGGATCCTACGAGCAGTACTTC
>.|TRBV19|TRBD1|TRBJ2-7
CASSIDRASSYEQYF
TGTGCCAGTAGCATAGACAGGGCCAGCTCCTACGAGCAGTACTTC
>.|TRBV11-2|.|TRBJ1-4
CASSHPTEKLFF
TGTGCCAGCAGCCACCCGACAGAAAAACTGTTTTTT
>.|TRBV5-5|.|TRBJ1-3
CASSSGFGSGNTIYF
TGTGCCAGCAGCTCCGGGTTTGGCTCTGGAAACACCATATATTTT
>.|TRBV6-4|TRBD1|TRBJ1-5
CASSRTGESNQPQHF
TGTGCCAGCAGCCGGACAGGGGAAAGCAATCAGCCCCAGCATTTT
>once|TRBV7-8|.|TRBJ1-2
CASSSTSGNRRTYGYTF
TGTGCCAGCAGCTCCACGTCCGGGAACAGACGAACTTATGGCTACACCTTC
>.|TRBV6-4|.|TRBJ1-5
CASSEEEGRPQHF
TGTGCCAGCAGTGAAGAAGAGGGTAGGCCCCAGCATTTT
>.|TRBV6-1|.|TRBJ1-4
CASRVGGNEKLFF
TGTGCCAGCAGGGTCGGGGGTAATGAAAAACTGTTTTTT
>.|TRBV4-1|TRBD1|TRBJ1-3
CASSEGARGNTIYF
TGCGCCAGCAGCGAGGGGGCGCGGGGAAACACCATATATTTT
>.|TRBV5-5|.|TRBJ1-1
CASSLPPGEAFF
TGTGCCAGCAGCTTGCCTCCCGGGGAAGCTTTCTTT
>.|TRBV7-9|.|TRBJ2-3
CASTPTDTQYF
TGTGCCAGCACCCCTACAGATACGCAGTATTTT
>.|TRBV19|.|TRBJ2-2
CASRDTGELFF
TGTGCCAGTCGGGACACCGGGGAGCTGTTTTTT
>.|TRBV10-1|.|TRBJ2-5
CASSERLGGEETQYF
TGCGCCAGCAGTGAGAGGTTGGGGGGAGAGGAGACCCAGTACTTC
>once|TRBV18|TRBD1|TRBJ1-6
CASSPLRGGQGSPLHF
TGTGCCAGCTCACCACTGAGGGGGGGACAGGGATCACCCCTCCACTTT
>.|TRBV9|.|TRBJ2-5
CASSRRDETQYF
TGTGCCAGCAGCAGGCGGGACGAGACCCAGTACTTC
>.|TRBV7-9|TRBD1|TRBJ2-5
CASSLGQGGILETQYF
TGTGCCAGCAGCTTAGGACAGGGGGGGATTCTAGAGACCCAGTACTTC
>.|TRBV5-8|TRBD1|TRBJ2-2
CASSSGQGPNTGELFF
TGTGCCAGCAGCTCTGGACAGGGACCGAACACCGGGGAGCTGTTTTTT
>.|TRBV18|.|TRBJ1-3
CASSGKSGNTIYF
TGTGCCAGCTCCGGGAAGTCTGGAAACACCATATATTTT
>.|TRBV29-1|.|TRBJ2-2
CSVDSGNTGELFF
TGCAGCGTTGACTCAGGGAACACCGGGGAGCTGTTTTTT
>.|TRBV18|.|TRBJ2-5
CASSRKETQYF
TGTGCCAGCTCTCGTAAAGAGACCCAGTACTTC
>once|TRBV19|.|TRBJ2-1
CATRSGHWSYNEQFF
TGTGCCACCCGAAGCGGGCATTGGTCCTACAATGAGCAGTTCTTC
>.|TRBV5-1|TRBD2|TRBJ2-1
CASSRTSGGENEQFF
TGCGCCAGCAGCCGGACTAGCGGGGGGGAAAATGAGCAGTTCTTC
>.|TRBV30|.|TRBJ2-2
CAWSVLAGELFF
TGTGCCTGGAGTGTACTGGCCGGGGAGCTGTTTTTT
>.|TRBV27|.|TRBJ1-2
CASSPLGGYYGYTF
TGTGCCAGCAGTCCTCTAGGGGGTTACTATGGCTACACCTTC
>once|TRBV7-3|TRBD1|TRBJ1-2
CASSATGLSGYTF
TGTGCCAGCAGCGCGACAGGGTTAAGTGGCTACACCTTC
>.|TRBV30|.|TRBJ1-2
CAWSAGAVGGYTF
TGTGCCTGGAGTGCAGGGGCGGTTGGTGGCTACACCTTC
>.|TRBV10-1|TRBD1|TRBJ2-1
CASSEIGTGGPSEQFF
TGCGCCAGCAGTGAGATAGGAACAGGGGGTCCTAGTGAGCAGTTCTTC